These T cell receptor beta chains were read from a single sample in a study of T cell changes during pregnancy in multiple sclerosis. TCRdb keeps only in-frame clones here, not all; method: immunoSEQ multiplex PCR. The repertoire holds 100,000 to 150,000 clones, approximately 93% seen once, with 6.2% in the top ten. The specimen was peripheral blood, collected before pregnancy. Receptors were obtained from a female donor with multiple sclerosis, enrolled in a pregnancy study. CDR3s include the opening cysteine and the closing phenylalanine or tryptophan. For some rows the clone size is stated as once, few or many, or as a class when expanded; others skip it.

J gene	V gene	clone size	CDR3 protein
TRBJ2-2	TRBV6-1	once	CASSNRDIGELFF
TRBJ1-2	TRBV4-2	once	CASSQDGGLTNYGYTF
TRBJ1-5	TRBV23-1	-	CASSQRPAAQHF
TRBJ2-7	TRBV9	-	CASSRDRGDEQYF
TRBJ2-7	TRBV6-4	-	CASSDLQGNEQYF
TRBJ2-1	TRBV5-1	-	CASSRGQGAKGLGAYNEQFF
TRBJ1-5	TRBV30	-	CAWRADSNQPQHF
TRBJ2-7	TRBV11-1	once	CASSLPTLTGLAYEQYF
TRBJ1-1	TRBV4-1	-	CASSPRGFTEAFF
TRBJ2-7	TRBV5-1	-	CASSAGQRYEQYF
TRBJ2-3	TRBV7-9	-	CASSLGLAGTDTQYF
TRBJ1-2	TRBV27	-	CASSFTGAFAYGYTF
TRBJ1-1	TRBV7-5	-	CVRSLGQGNMDTEAFF